These 18 T cell receptor beta chains were all obtained from the same sample, sequenced in a study of low-dose radiotherapy and immunotherapy resistance in tumors. Covering alpha and beta chains, TRAV- and TRBV-specific primers were used for the first-strand cDNA. The authors ran 15 to 20 PCR cycles to amplify TCRs with a constant-region primer and V-primer adapter. One entry per CDR3 protein, called by TCRdb with MiXCR from the reads. The repertoire holds about 60,000 distinct CDR3 sequences, with approximately 25% as singletons. The time point is: before trial treatment. The sample was PBMCs, taken before treatment. The source of these receptors is a male donor with prostate cancer.

The CDR3 region is CASRSFHNQPQHF. CDR3 bases: TGTGCCAGCAGGAGTTTCCATAATCAGCCCCAGCATTTT. This rearrangement joins TRBV5-3 to TRBJ1-5; D call uncertain. TRBV5-3 has ORF status, its function being uncertain. The CDR3 has 13 residues. V was cut by 8 bases and J by 4 bases, with 13 bases left in between.

This clonotype turned up a few times. The chain employs TRBV6-8 and TRBJ2-2; D remains ambiguous. V shed 6 bases and J shed 4 bases, with 6 bases lying between them. Germline V lookup: CDR1 MNHGY, CDR2 SAAAGT. The CDR3 loop spans 12 amino acids. CDR3 DNA sequence: TGTGCCAGCAGGGACGTCACCGGGGAGCTGTTTTTT. Its protein is CASRDVTGELFF.

This sequence joins TRBV19 and TRBJ2-6; no clear D gene. Germline lookup yields CDR1 LNHDA and CDR2 SQIVND (reference sequence). CDR3 size: 14 residues. V was pared by 6 bases and J by 1 base, with 7 bases between. This chain's CDR3 is CASRGISGANVLTF. The CDR3 DNA reads as TGTGCCAGTAGGGGGATTTCTGGGGCCAACGTCCTGACTTTC.

Ten or more counts support this clonotype. V and J are TRBV11-2 and TRBJ2-7, with D tentatively TRBD2 (6 bases). The germline CDR1 and CDR2 sequences are SGHAT and FQNNGV. The CDR3 contains 13 residues. Trimming stripped 1 base from V and 6 bases from J, with 10 bases between. The CDR3 DNA reads TGTGCCAGCAGCTTAGCCGGAGGGTCCGAGCAGTACTTC. Protein product: CASSLAGGSEQYF.

This clonotype was counted at least ten times. This chain joins TRBV2 and TRBJ1-5, with 8 bases that match TRBD1. This CDR3 has 14 residues. V shed 6 bases, J shed 5 bases, and the junction held 6 bases outside the gene matches. Germline CDR1 is SNHLY and CDR2 is FYNNEI. CDR3: CASSPGQGYQPQHF. Written as DNA, the CDR3 is TGTGCCAGCAGCCCCGGACAGGGTTATCAGCCCCAGCATTTT. Combining the CDR3 with reference TRBV2 and TRBJ1-5 gives the whole variable domain EPEVTQTPSHQVTQMGQEVILRCVPISNHLYFYWYRQILGQKVEFLVSFYNNEISEKSEIFDDQFSVERPDGSNFTLKIRSTKLEDSAMYFCASSPGQGYQPQHFGDGTRLSIL.

This clonotype was detected many times. The chain links TRBV11-2 to TRBJ1-4; TRBD1 aligns across 7 bases. This CDR3 has 15 residues. V gave up 5 bases and J gave up 2 bases; unmatched junction bases: 5. Per the germline V gene, CDR1 is SGHAT and CDR2 is FQNNGV. The CDR3 DNA sequence: TGTGCCAGCAGCGCAGACAGGGTTACTAATGAAAAACTGTTTTTT. Translation: CASSADRVTNEKLFF. Filled out from reference TRBV11-2 and TRBJ1-4, the complete variable domain reads EAGVAQSPRYKIIEKRQSVAFWCNPISGHATLYWYQQILGQGPKLLIQFQNNGVVDDSQLPKDRFSAERLKGVDSTLKIQPAKLEDSAVYLCASSADRVTNEKLFFGSGTQLSVL.

The genes are TRBV5-6 and TRBJ2-6; maybe TRBD2 (5 bases). Trimming left V 4 bases short and J 3 bases short, with 8 bases between. This CDR3 is 14 amino acids long. Germline CDR1 reads SGHDT; CDR2 reads YYEEEE. For the CDR3, the DNA is TGTGCCAGCAGCGCAGCGGTTGGGGCCAACGTCCTGACTTTC. This gives the protein CASSAAVGANVLTF.

This clonotype was recorded many times. The chain carries TRBV30 and TRBJ1-4; D is perhaps TRBD1 (6 bases). Germline CDR1 and CDR2: GTSNPN and SVGIG (reference sequence). V dropped 0 bases and J dropped 8 bases, with 13 bases sitting between them. The CDR3 is made up of 14 amino acids. CDR3 region: CAWSVGGEIEKLFF. The CDR3 nucleotides are TGTGCCTGGAGTGTTGGGGGCGAAATCGAAAAACTGTTTTTT.

This clonotype was recorded many times. The chain couples TRBV10-3 to TRBJ1-3; the D gene is possibly TRBD1 (6 bases). V was trimmed by 4 bases and J by 0 bases, leaving 13 bases between them. Germline CDR1 and CDR2: ENHRY and SYGVKD. CDR3 length: 16 residues. CDR3 region: CAISGGLQGSGNTIYF. The CDR3 DNA reads as TGTGCCATCAGTGGGGGTCTACAGGGCTCTGGAAACACCATATATTTT.

The V call is TRBV7-8, the J call TRBJ2-7; 9 bases match TRBD1. Germline loops: CDR1 SGHVS, CDR2 FQNEAQ. The CDR3 extends over 15 amino acids. The V gene end was trimmed by 5 bases and the J gene end by 3 bases; junction bases not matched to a gene: 8. CDR3 region: CASSPDRGAFYEQYF. Written as DNA, the CDR3 is TGTGCCAGCAGCCCGGACAGGGGCGCTTTCTACGAGCAGTACTTC.

CDR3 protein: CASSASYETQYF. The CDR3, as DNA: TGCGCCAGCAGTGCGTCCTATGAGACCCAGTACTTC. This chain connects TRBV10-2 to TRBJ2-5; D gene ambiguous. V dropped 4 bases and J dropped 5 bases, with 8 bases sitting between them. The CDR3 totals 12 residues. Germline CDR1 is WSHSY and CDR2 is SAAADI.

The CDR3 DNA follows: TGTGCCAGCAGCTTTCTGGGTAGCACTAACAATGAGCAGTTCTTC. Encoded protein: CASSFLGSTNNEQFF. This chain connects TRBV5-6 to TRBJ2-1; no firm D call. Germline CDR1 SGHDT, CDR2 YYEEEE. Trimming shortened V by 2 bases and J by 5 bases, and 14 bases separated the two germline ends. The CDR3 contains 15 residues.

This clonotype was seen many times. DNA for the CDR3: TGTGCCAGCAGCTCCCCTCGCCCGGGGAAGGTCGAAGCTTTCTTT. As protein: CASSSPRPGKVEAFF. The chain recombines TRBV7-9 with TRBJ1-1; D gene uncertain. Germline-derived CDR1 and CDR2 are SEHNR and FQNEAQ (reference sequence). The CDR3 covers 15 residues. Deletions cut 4 bases from V and 8 bases from J, with 20 bases between. The whole variable domain, remainder taken from reference TRBV7-9 and TRBJ1-1, is DTGVSQNPRHKITKRGQNVTFRCDPISEHNRLYWYRQTLGQGPEFLTYFQNEAQLEKSRLLSDRFSAERPKGSFSTLEIQRTEQGDSAMYLCASSSPRPGKVEAFFGQGTRLTVV.

The table lists this clonotype with many counts. The chain links TRBV10-2 to TRBJ2-6; 7 bases are shared with TRBD1. CDR1 and CDR2 (germline): WSHSY, SAAADI. Trimming at V came to 6 bases and at J to 3 bases, leaving 2 bases not matched to a gene. CDR3 length equals 14 residues. For the CDR3, the DNA is TGCGCCAGCAGAGACAGGGTTGGGGCCAACGTCCTGACTTTC. This sequence encodes CASRDRVGANVLTF.

The CDR3 protein is CASSTIFGNTIYF. CDR3 sequence (DNA): TGTGCCAGTAGTACTATTTTTGGAAACACCATATATTTT. V usage is TRBV19 and J usage is TRBJ1-3; the D is unclear. Germline CDR1 and CDR2: LNHDA and SQIVND (reference sequence). This CDR3 comprises 13 residues. V lost 4 bases and J lost 3, with 7 bases in between.

This chain uses TRBV9 with TRBJ2-7, with 11 bases fitting TRBD2. J was trimmed by 0 bases and V by 1 base; bases with no gene match: 6. The CDR3 loop spans 17 amino acids. Germline V lookup: CDR1 SGDLS, CDR2 YYNGEE. CDR3 region: CASSVSSSGGNSYEQYF. CDR3 DNA: TGTGCCAGCAGCGTAAGCTCTAGCGGGGGGAACTCCTACGAGCAGTACTTC.

This clonotype was seen more than once but under ten times. The chain joins TRBV5-4 to TRBJ2-7; D perhaps matches TRBD2 (6 bases). The CDR3 consists of 15 residues. Germline lookup yields CDR1 SGHNT and CDR2 YYREEE (reference sequence). The V end was cut by 3 bases, the J end by 4 bases, with 17 bases between. The CDR3 spells CASSWGVAAEYEQYF. CDR3 in DNA: TGTGCCAGCAGCTGGGGAGTAGCGGCCGAATACGAGCAGTACTTC.

As concerns this clonotype: This likely traces to a read error, being one base from a far larger clone. The V and J genes are TRBV6-2 or TRBV6-3 and TRBJ2-7; TRBD2 might be the D (5 bases). The V gene lost 8 bases and the J gene lost 7 bases, with 21 bases spanning the gap. Germline V gene lookup returns CDR1 MNHEY and CDR2 SVGEGT. The CDR3 is 14 amino acids. The CDR3 region is CASARGSSYNEQYF. DNA of the CDR3: TGTGCCAGCGCGAGAGGGAGCTCCTACAATGAGCAGTACTTC.